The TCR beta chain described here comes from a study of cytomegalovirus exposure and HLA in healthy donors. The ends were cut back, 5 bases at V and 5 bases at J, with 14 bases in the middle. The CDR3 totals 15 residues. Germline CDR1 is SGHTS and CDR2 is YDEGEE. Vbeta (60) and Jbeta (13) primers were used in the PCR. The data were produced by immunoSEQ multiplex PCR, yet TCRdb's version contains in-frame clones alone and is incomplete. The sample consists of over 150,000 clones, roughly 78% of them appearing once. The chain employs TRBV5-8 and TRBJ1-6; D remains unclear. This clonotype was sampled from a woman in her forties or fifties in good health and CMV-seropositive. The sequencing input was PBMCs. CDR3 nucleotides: TGTGCCAGCAGTTCCACAGAAATGAATAATTCACCCCTCCACTTT. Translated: CASSSTEMNNSPLHF.